A single sample gave rise to the 29 T cell receptor beta chains below, sequenced in a study of blood T cell repertoires in COVID-19. Using immunoSEQ multiplex PCR, the repertoire was profiled, and TCRdb retains in-frame clones only, with some absent. The table lists 95,000 to 100,000 clones, around 94% of them singletons. Sample: peripheral blood. Receptors were obtained from a man aged 45 to 65 with active COVID-19.

V and J are TRBV14 and TRBJ2-1; tentative D call: TRBD1 (5 bases). Germline CDR1 reads SGHDN; CDR2 reads FVKESK. Trimming removed 1 base at V and 4 bases at J, with 11 bases between. The CDR3 runs to 15 residues. CDR3 sequence: CASSQGAPGYNEQFF. For the CDR3, the DNA is TGTGCCAGCAGCCAAGGGGCCCCAGGGTACAATGAGCAGTTCTTC.

V usage is TRBV6-5 and J usage is TRBJ1-2; the match to TRBD1 covers 7 bases. With V trimmed by 6 bases and J by 4 bases, 8 bases remained unmatched. This CDR3 is built from 14 residues. Per germline, CDR1 MNHEY and CDR2 SVGAGI. CDR3 in DNA: TGTGCCAGCAGCAGAGACAGGGAGAGCTATGGCTACACCTTC. This encodes CASSRDRESYGYTF.

This chain uses TRBV2 with TRBJ2-2; 11 bases are a match to TRBD2. J lost 5 bases, V lost 3 bases, and 11 bases had no gene match. This CDR3 region has 18 residues. Germline CDR1 is SNHLY and CDR2 is FYNNEI. The CDR3 sequence is CASSEILAGGPGTGELFF. The CDR3 DNA reads as TGTGCCAGCAGTGAGATCCTAGCGGGAGGCCCGGGGACCGGGGAGCTGTTTTTT.

This clone came up once. The chain combines TRBV10-1 with TRBJ1-5, with TRBD1 matching 7 bases. From germline, CDR1 is WNHNN and CDR2 SYGVQD (reference sequence). The CDR3 is 12 residues long. Trimming took 8 bases from V and 2 from J; bases not matched to a gene: 0. The CDR3 DNA sequence: TGCGCCAGCGGACAGGGCAATCAGCCCCAGCATTTT. Amino acid sequence: CASGQGNQPQHF.

The rearrangement joins TRBV3-1 (or the pseudogene TRBV3-2) to TRBJ1-1; a weak D match, TRBD1 (5 bases). This CDR3 spans 16 amino acids. From germline, CDR1 is LGHDT and CDR2 YNNKEL (reference sequence). Deletions cut 1 base from V and 5 bases from J, with 17 bases between. The CDR3 protein is CASSQGALGARTEAFF. The CDR3 DNA is TGTGCCAGCAGCCAAGGCGCGCTAGGGGCGAGGACTGAAGCTTTCTTT.

CDR3 region: CASSERGDRAYGYTF. CDR3 nucleotides: TGTGCCAGCAGCGAGAGGGGGGACAGGGCCTATGGCTACACCTTC. The genes are TRBV9 and TRBJ1-2; 9 bases are shared with TRBD1. Germline V gene sequence: CDR1 SGDLS, CDR2 YYNGEE. This CDR3 spans 15 amino acids. V shed 3 bases, J shed 4 bases, and the junction held 7 bases outside the gene matches.

This chain connects TRBV7-9 to TRBJ2-1, with D possibly matching TRBD2 (5 bases). The CDR3 spans 15 residues. Germline CDR1 is SEHNR and CDR2 is FQNEAQ (reference sequence). Trimming pared 3 bases from V and 5 bases from J, leaving 14 bases between. This CDR3 is CASSFDPWRDNEQFF. CDR3 sequence (DNA): TGTGCCAGCAGCTTCGATCCGTGGCGGGACAATGAGCAGTTCTTC.

The CDR3 loop is CASSAGTKYGYTF. CDR3 nucleotide sequence: TGCGCCAGCAGCGCCGGGACAAAATATGGCTACACCTTC. The chain couples TRBV5-1 to TRBJ1-2, with a weak D call TRBD1 (6 bases). The CDR3 loop spans 13 amino acids. Germline V gene data show CDR1 as SGHRS and CDR2 as YFSETQ. V lost 4 bases and J lost 5, with 12 bases in between.

The J gene is TRBJ2-7, the V gene TRBV6-5; 8 nucleotides agree with TRBD1. There are 14 residues in the CDR3. The germline gives CDR1 MNHEY, CDR2 SVGAGI. J lost 4 bases, V lost 2 bases, and 4 bases had no gene match. The CDR3 coding sequence is TGTGCCAGCAGTTACACCCGACAGGGGTACGAGCAGTACTTC. Amino acid sequence: CASSYTRQGYEQYF.

The chain has TRBV5-6 and TRBJ2-5; possibly TRBD1 for D (6 bases). Germline V CDR1 and CDR2: SGHDT, YYEEEE. Deletions cut 3 bases from V and 1 base from J, with 19 bases between. The CDR3 sequence is 17 residues long. This chain's CDR3 is CASSSRGSGARQETQYF. CDR3 bases: TGTGCCAGCAGCTCCCGTGGGTCAGGGGCCCGCCAAGAGACCCAGTACTTC.

This clone was observed once. The V call is TRBV6-5, the J call TRBJ2-7; 7 bases line up with TRBD1. CDR1 and CDR2 from the germline V gene are MNHEY and SVGAGI. With 6 bases clipped from V and 2 bases from J, the junction kept 4 bases outside the gene matches. The CDR3 covers 13 residues. CDR3 DNA: TGTGCCAGCAGACGGACAGGTCCCTACGAGCAGTACTTC. Amino acid sequence: CASRRTGPYEQYF.

The V gene is TRBV4-1, the J gene TRBJ2-1, with D possibly matching TRBD1 (5 bases). Between the trimmed V and J ends, which lost 4 bases and 3 bases, there was a span of 16 bases. CDR3 length: 16 residues. In germline, CDR1 is MGHRA, CDR2 YSYEKL. The CDR3 coding sequence is TGCGCCAGCAGCCCGGAATCAGGGTCAGGCTACAATGAGCAGTTCTTC. Translating gives CASSPESGSGYNEQFF.

This clone was observed a handful of times. V gene TRBV7-3 combines with J gene TRBJ1-1, with TRBD1 matching 8 bases. CDR3 length: 14 residues. The germline V gene encodes CDR1 SGHTA and CDR2 FQGTGA. Losses at the gene ends were 6 bases for V and 4 bases for J; bases not matched to a gene: 7. The CDR3 here is CASSGQGPGTEAFF. The DNA for the CDR3 is TGTGCCAGCAGTGGACAGGGCCCTGGCACTGAAGCTTTCTTT.

A few counts support this clone. The chain couples TRBV10-1 to TRBJ2-2; weak D call: TRBD1 (6 bases). CDR1 WNHNN and CDR2 SYGVQD come from the germline V gene (reference sequence). Trimming took off 6 bases at V and 3 bases at J, with 11 bases between the two ends. The CDR3 has 14 residues. As DNA, the CDR3 is TGCGCCAGCAGGGACAACAGGGACACCGGGGAGCTGTTTTTT. This encodes CASRDNRDTGELFF.

This clone was detected only once. V and J are TRBV7-3 and TRBJ2-3; 9 nucleotides line up with TRBD2. The V and J ends lost 2 bases and 1 base, in that order; junction bases with no gene match: 13. The V gene's germline CDR1 is SGHTA and CDR2 FQGTGA. There are 19 residues in the CDR3. CDR3 coding DNA: TGTGCCAGCAGCTTATGGGGAGCGGGAGGCCCGTTAGGCACAGATACGCAGTATTTT. This encodes CASSLWGAGGPLGTDTQYF.

The chain couples TRBV27 to TRBJ1-1, with TRBD1 matching 10 bases. The CDR3 runs 14 residues. The V segment lost 6 bases and the J segment 5 bases; nucleotides outside the gene matches: 6. CDR1 and CDR2 (germline): MNHEY, SMNVEV (reference sequence). The CDR3 sequence is CASSQRTGGTEAFF. In nucleotides, the CDR3 is TGTGCCAGCAGCCAGAGGACAGGGGGGACTGAAGCTTTCTTT.

This clone is deemed medium-sized. This chain connects TRBV3-1 (or the pseudogene TRBV3-2) to TRBJ2-1; D might be TRBD2 (6 bases). The CDR3 length is 16 residues. Germline assignment: CDR1 LGHDT and CDR2 YNNKEL (reference sequence). V shed 4 bases and J shed 7 bases, with 20 bases lying between them. CDR3 nucleotide sequence: TGTGCCAGCAGCCTAAGACTAGTTCTGATTGGGAATGAGCAGTTCTTC. Its protein product is CASSLRLVLIGNEQFF.

The chain is built from TRBV7-2 and TRBJ2-5; the match to TRBD2 covers 11 bases. With V trimmed by 5 bases and J by 1 base, 6 bases remained unmatched. The length of the CDR3 is 16 residues. The V gene's germline CDR1 is SGHTA and CDR2 FQGNSA. The CDR3 here is CASSRSGTSGQETQYF. The DNA of the CDR3 is TGTGCCAGCAGCCGGTCCGGGACTAGCGGCCAAGAGACCCAGTACTTC.

This sequence joins TRBV2 and TRBJ1-1, with 7 bases matching TRBD1. Losses at the gene ends were 3 bases for V and 0 bases for J; bases not matched to a gene: 4. The CDR3 is 15 residues long. Germline loops: CDR1 SNHLY, CDR2 FYNNEI. The DNA of the CDR3 is TGTGCCAGCAGTGAGGACAGGACCATGAACACTGAAGCTTTCTTT. Its translation is CASSEDRTMNTEAFF. Variable domain in full (rest from reference TRBV2 and TRBJ1-1): EPEVTQTPSHQVTQMGQEVILRCVPISNHLYFYWYRQILGQKVEFLVSFYNNEISEKSEIFDDQFSVERPDGSNFTLKIRSTKLEDSAMYFCASSEDRTMNTEAFFGQGTRLTVV.

This clone was detected a few times. V gene TRBV10-1 combines with J gene TRBJ1-3; TRBD1 matches 7 bases. CDR1 is WNHNN, CDR2 SYGVQD, per germline (reference sequence). With 7 bases clipped from V and 3 bases from J, the junction kept 3 bases outside the gene matches. The CDR3 length is 13 residues. CDR3: CASMPGGGNTIYF. CDR3 DNA sequence: TGCGCCAGCATGCCAGGGGGTGGAAACACCATATATTTT.

J is TRBJ2-1 and V is TRBV5-1, with TRBD2 identical over 14 bases. V dropped 4 bases and J dropped 0; count of bases not matched to a gene: 9. Germline assignment: CDR1 SGHRS and CDR2 YFSETQ. The CDR3 is 19 residues long. CDR3 loop: CASSPGLAGGLGSYNEQFF. In DNA form, the CDR3 reads TGCGCCAGCAGCCCTGGACTAGCGGGAGGCCTAGGCTCCTACAATGAGCAGTTCTTC.

The V gene is TRBV13, the J gene TRBJ1-1; possible D gene TRBD1, 5 bases. V gave up 5 bases and J gave up 8 bases, with 9 bases separating them. The CDR3 contains 11 residues. The germline CDR1 and CDR2 sequences are PRHDT and FYEKMQ (reference sequence). The CDR3 loop reads CASSLGGEAFF. DNA of the CDR3: TGTGCCAGCAGCCTCGGGGGGGAAGCTTTCTTT.

This clone was seen once. V gene TRBV29-1 combines with J gene TRBJ2-7, with 11 bases lining up with TRBD1. Looked up from germline, CDR1 is SQVTM and CDR2 is ANQGSEA. V shed 4 bases and J 0 bases; nucleotides not matched to a gene: 2. The CDR3 loop spans 14 amino acids. The CDR3 DNA sequence: TGCAGCGTTGGGACAGGGGGCAACTCCTACGAGCAGTACTTC. Protein sequence: CSVGTGGNSYEQYF.

The chain employs TRBV30 and TRBJ1-1; tentatively, D is TRBD1 (5 bases). Between the trimmed V and J ends, which lost 0 bases and 0 bases, there was a span of 8 bases. The germline V gene has CDR1 GTSNPN and CDR2 SVGIG (reference sequence). This CDR3 region has 14 residues. The CDR3 sequence: CAWSVAGLNTEAFF. The DNA of the CDR3 is TGTGCCTGGAGTGTAGCAGGGCTGAACACTGAAGCTTTCTTT.

The chain is built from TRBV19 and TRBJ1-1, with 9 bases that match TRBD1. CDR1 LNHDA and CDR2 SQIVND come from the germline V gene (reference sequence). J gave up 4 bases and V 3 bases, and 6 bases lay outside the gene matches. The length of the CDR3 is 15 residues. This chain's CDR3 is CASSMGTGRRTEAFF. DNA of the CDR3: TGTGCCAGTAGTATGGGGACAGGGCGGCGCACTGAAGCTTTCTTT.

The chain has TRBV20-1 and TRBJ2-5; D is possibly TRBD2 (5 bases). With 6 bases removed from V and 5 bases from J, the gap between germline ends came to 10 bases. The germline V gene encodes CDR1 DFQATT and CDR2 SNEGSKA (reference sequence). The CDR3 is 11 residues long. The CDR3 region is CSAVREETQYF. DNA of the CDR3: TGCAGTGCCGTAAGGGAGGAGACCCAGTACTTC.

The chain has TRBV7-9 and TRBJ2-7; weak D call: TRBD1 (5 bases). CDR1 is SEHNR and CDR2 is FQNEAQ in the germline V gene (reference sequence). The CDR3 loop spans 17 amino acids. With 3 bases removed from V and 0 bases from J, the gap between germline ends came to 18 bases. The DNA for the CDR3 is TGTGCCAGCAGCTTTGGATCGACAGCTTTAAGCTCCTACGAGCAGTACTTC. As protein: CASSFGSTALSSYEQYF.

This sequence joins TRBV27 and TRBJ1-2; TRBD1 is a possible D gene (5 bases). The CDR3 spans 11 residues. The germline gives CDR1 MNHEY, CDR2 SMNVEV (reference sequence). V gave up 6 bases and J gave up 6 bases, with 8 bases separating them. The CDR3 reads CASSQGNGYTF. Here the CDR3 DNA reads TGTGCCAGCAGCCAGGGTAATGGCTACACCTTC.

J is TRBJ1-1 and V is TRBV11-3; 9 bases match TRBD1. The CDR3 totals 13 residues. The V segment lost 4 bases and the J segment 6 bases; nucleotides outside the gene matches: 3. In germline, CDR1 is SGHNT, CDR2 YENEEA. The CDR3 spells CASSWDRASEAFF. In DNA, the CDR3 is TGTGCCAGCAGCTGGGACAGGGCATCTGAAGCTTTCTTT.